This T cell receptor (beta chain) was found in a study of yellow fever vaccine responses in identical twins (dated by TCRdb to 2016 to 2018). Study-level background: In the study, vaccine-responding T cell clones were precisely tracked in identical twins. Summary of the overall study and its limitations: The authors reported that the T cell response to vaccination in identical twins appeared partly convergent and partly personalized.

Remarks on this clonotype: What antigen it recognizes has not been identified. Qualities for individual bases were not recorded, and no much larger clone is one base off.

Library preparation was by RT-PCR. Sequenced on an Illumina HiSeq 2500. TCRdb redid the processing of the public reads, applying fastp at Q25 and MiXCR, and retained in-frame beta chains. For every CDR3 protein sequence, its rows merge into one entry that carries the most common genes and DNA. In this sample the table shows approximately 16,000 distinct CDR3 sequences, around 83% of which occur a single time. Jointly, the top ten make up 1.8% of the sample. This clonotype originated in a woman younger than 30 who received the yellow fever vaccine. Donor details come from another sample of the same person, matched by shared clones. Sequenced material: T cells from blood (PBMCs), unsorted or a sorted subset (not recorded which), taken before or after yellow fever vaccination (not recorded which).

Here the CDR3 is given as CATSRAAEGYTF. The nucleotides read TGTGCCACCAGCAGAGCTGCGGAAGGCTACACCTTC. The sequence joins TRBV15 to TRBJ1-2, with no confident D gene call. The CDR3 sequence holds 12 residues, the cysteine and phenylalanine included. Left in the record is the CDR3 DNA by itself, 36 bases read in frame from the first base. V loses 1 base of germline sequence and J loses 8 bases, and the interval between the two ends is 8 bases. CDR1 and CDR2, looked up from the germline V gene (reference sequence), are LNHNV and YYDKDF.